This T cell receptor beta chain was recorded in a study of blood T cell repertoires in COVID-19. Looked up from germline, CDR1 is KGHSH and CDR2 is LQKENI. The CDR3 sequence is 15 residues long. With V trimmed by 4 bases and J by 5 bases, 10 bases remained unmatched. Generated by immunoSEQ multiplex PCR, the TCRdb table keeps only in-frame clones and is missing some. Of 95,000 to 150,000 clones listed, about nine tenths were seen once; the top ten hold 3.5% to 5%. The rearrangement links TRBV18 to TRBJ1-2; TRBD1 agrees at 7 bases. The sequencing sample was made of peripheral blood. The receptor's source is a man aged 40-49 years with acute or convalescent COVID-19. The CDR3 region has the DNA TGTGCCAGCTCACTTTCACAGGGGACGAGGTATGGCTACACCTTC. The encoded protein is CASSLSQGTRYGYTF.